This T cell receptor (beta chain) was documented in a study of T cells in Graves' hyperthyroidism and ophthalmopathy. TCR beta CDR3 regions were amplified from RNA transcripts. During a first-round RT-PCR of the TCR CDR3, the HTBI primer set was used. TCRdb re-called the multiplex PCR reads with MiXCR, one entry per CDR3 protein. The sample includes 660,000 or so distinct CDR3 sequences, over 40% of them seen just once. Study results and caveats: Stable hyperthyroidism and ophthalmopathy were separated using 13 V-J signatures.

The V gene's germline CDR1 is SEHNR and CDR2 FQNEAQ (reference sequence). The V end was cut by 4 bases, the J end by 4 bases, with 12 bases between. CDR3 length: 14 amino acids. Comments on this clonotype: Its specificity is not known.

The receptor was derived from an adult man with Graves' disease, either hyperthyroidism or ophthalmopathy (not recorded which). The chain employs TRBV7-9 and TRBJ2-3; D call uncertain. Input material: peripheral blood or thyroid tissue (not recorded which). This chain's CDR3 is CASSSSSGADTQYF. The CDR3 DNA reads as TGTGCCAGCAGCTCGTCGTCCGGCGCAGATACGCAGTATTTT.